These T cell receptor beta chains were read from a single sample in a study of T cell responses to AZD1222 COVID-19 vaccine. Profiled with immunoSEQ multiplex PCR; TCRdb holds only in-frame clones, not every one. Of more than 150,000 clones listed, around 85% are singletons. Material: peripheral blood, obtained after recovery from COVID-19. Receptor source: an adult who had recovered from COVID-19. Both conserved end residues are part of each CDR3. The D gene is left open where the match is weak. Size is stated for part of the rows, as once, few or many counts, or as a class when the clone is expanded.

clone_size: few; j_call: TRBJ2-1; d_call: .; v_call: TRBV6-2/TRBV6-3; cdr3_aa: CASSYSDLYNEQFF; cdr3_nt: TGTGCCAGCAGTTACTCGGACCTATACAATGAGCAGTTCTTC
clone_size: .; j_call: TRBJ1-6; d_call: TRBD1; v_call: TRBV24-1; cdr3_aa: CATSDSDRTDLLGPYNSPLHF; cdr3_nt: TGTGCCACCAGTGATTCGGACAGGACAGACTTGCTTGGGCCGTATAATTCACCCCTCCACTTT
clone_size: .; j_call: TRBJ2-7; d_call: .; v_call: TRBV2; cdr3_aa: CASSAHYEQYF; cdr3_nt: TGTGCCAGCAGCGCTCACTACGAGCAGTACTTC
clone_size: .; j_call: TRBJ1-2; d_call: .; v_call: TRBV28; cdr3_aa: CASSSADSTNYGYTF; cdr3_nt: TGTGCCAGCAGTTCCGCGGACAGTACGAACTATGGCTACACCTTC
clone_size: .; j_call: TRBJ2-2; d_call: TRBD2; v_call: TRBV28; cdr3_aa: CASSDADHHPGLAGSTGELFF; cdr3_nt: TGTGCCAGCAGTGATGCCGACCACCACCCGGGACTAGCGGGTTCCACCGGGGAGCTGTTTTTT
clone_size: .; j_call: TRBJ2-5; d_call: .; v_call: TRBV27; cdr3_aa: CASSGGPGTDSRPASGETQYF; cdr3_nt: TGTGCCAGCAGTGGGGGGCCTGGGACGGATTCCCGCCCAGCGAGTGGAGAGACCCAGTACTTC
clone_size: once; j_call: TRBJ1-2; d_call: .; v_call: TRBV5-1; cdr3_aa: CASRIEPNYGYTF; cdr3_nt: TGCGCCAGCAGAATAGAACCTAACTATGGCTACACCTTC
clone_size: .; j_call: TRBJ1-1; d_call: TRBD1; v_call: TRBV19; cdr3_aa: CASTPGQVNTEAFF; cdr3_nt: TGTGCCAGTACCCCTGGACAGGTGAACACTGAAGCTTTCTTT
clone_size: .; j_call: TRBJ2-3; d_call: .; v_call: TRBV4-1; cdr3_aa: CASSQDHDTDTQYF; cdr3_nt: TGCGCCAGCAGCCAAGACCACGACACAGATACGCAGTATTTT
clone_size: .; j_call: TRBJ1-3; d_call: .; v_call: TRBV9; cdr3_aa: CASSPDLWTDRNTIYF; cdr3_nt: TGTGCCAGCAGCCCAGACCTGTGGACAGACCGAAACACCATATATTTT